These T cell receptor beta chains were read from a single sample in a study of T cell repertoires in cytomegalovirus infection. Their target antigens are unknown. Using its own MiXCR run on the reads, TCRdb lists one record per CDR3 protein. This table holds 20,000 to 25,000 distinct CDR3 sequences, approximately 46% found once. The sample consisted of CD8+ T cells from cultured PBMCs, taken from culture after CMV antigen stimulation. All receptors come from a human donor in good health (CMV status not recorded). Some clones in this sample may be carry-over from other donors' samples. CDR3s include the opening cysteine and the closing phenylalanine or tryptophan. Each record gives: D gene, J gene, clone size, V gene, CDR3 DNA, CDR3 protein. The D gene is left open where the match is weak. Clone size is not always given. Where it is, it says once, few, many or a class for expanded clones.

D: .
J: TRBJ2-2
size: few
V: TRBV5-1
DNA: TGCGCCAGCAGTAGCTTGGACACCGGGGAGCTGTTTTTT
CDR3: CASSSLDTGELFF

D: .
J: TRBJ1-5
size: .
V: TRBV12-3/TRBV12-4
DNA: TGTGCCAGCAGTTATGGCAGATATAGCAATCAGCCCCAGCATTTT
CDR3: CASSYGRYSNQPQHF

D: .
J: TRBJ2-5
size: .
V: TRBV30
DNA: TGTGCCTGGAGTGATAGCGCGGAGACCCAGTACTTC
CDR3: CAWSDSAETQYF

D: TRBD1
J: TRBJ2-2
size: .
V: TRBV7-8
DNA: TGTGCCAGCAGCTCCGGGACAGACACCGGGGAGCTGTTTTTT
CDR3: CASSSGTDTGELFF

D: TRBD2
J: TRBJ2-1
size: .
V: TRBV27
DNA: TGTGCCAGCAGGCGGGGGGTATACAATGAGCAGTTCTTC
CDR3: CASRRGVYNEQFF

D: TRBD1
J: TRBJ1-3
size: .
V: TRBV7-4
DNA: TGTGCCAGCAGAGCCGGGACAGTTATCGGAAACACCATATATTTT
CDR3: CASRAGTVIGNTIYF

D: TRBD2
J: TRBJ2-3
size: many
V: TRBV7-2
DNA: TGTGCCAGCAGCCGACCGACGGGGGGTCCAGACACAGATACGCAGTATTTT
CDR3: CASSRPTGGPDTDTQYF

D: TRBD1
J: TRBJ2-5
size: .
V: TRBV12-3/TRBV12-4
DNA: TGTGCCAGCAGCCTTGGGACAGGGCAAGAGACCCAGTACTTC
CDR3: CASSLGTGQETQYF

D: .
J: TRBJ2-1
size: .
V: TRBV7-8
DNA: TGTGCCAGCAGCTTAGTCGGTTCAGCCAGGGGAAGACCTTACAATGAGCAGTTCTTC
CDR3: CASSLVGSARGRPYNEQFF

D: .
J: TRBJ2-1
size: few
V: TRBV7-2
DNA: TGTGCCAGCAGCGGGCTGCGTGAGCAGTTCTTC
CDR3: CASSGLREQFF

D: .
J: TRBJ2-1
size: .
V: TRBV19
DNA: TGTGCCAGTAGTCCCATGCGTTACAATGAGCAGTTCTTC
CDR3: CASSPMRYNEQFF

D: TRBD1
J: TRBJ1-2
size: .
V: TRBV7-8
DNA: TGTGCCAGCAGCTCCCGGGACAGGGTAATCTCTGGCAACTATGGCTACACCTTC
CDR3: CASSSRDRVISGNYGYTF

D: .
J: TRBJ2-2
size: .
V: TRBV15
DNA: TGTGCCACCAGCACCCTACTAGGGGGAGACTCCGGGGAGCTGTTTTTT
CDR3: CATSTLLGGDSGELFF

D: .
J: TRBJ2-7
size: .
V: TRBV27
DNA: TGTGCCAGCAGCCAAACGATAACTACCTACGAGCAGTACTTC
CDR3: CASSQTITTYEQYF

D: TRBD2
J: TRBJ2-3
size: .
V: TRBV27
DNA: TGTGCCAGCTGTTCCCGGGGGGGCGGGAGTGGGGATACGCAGTATTTT
CDR3: CASCSRGGGSGDTQYF

D: .
J: TRBJ2-1
size: few
V: TRBV6-2/TRBV6-3
DNA: TGTGCCACCGAATCAGCCAACAGCCACAATGAGCAGTTCTTC
CDR3: CATESANSHNEQFF

D: TRBD2
J: TRBJ2-3
size: few
V: TRBV7-2
DNA: TGTGCCAGCAGCTACTCACGGGAGGGTTGGGATACGCAGTATTTT
CDR3: CASSYSREGWDTQYF

D: .
J: TRBJ2-1
size: .
V: TRBV19
DNA: TGTGCCAGTAGTATAGGAAACAACAATGAGCAGTTCTTC
CDR3: CASSIGNNNEQFF

D: TRBD2
J: TRBJ2-1
size: few
V: TRBV6-6
DNA: TGTGCCAGCAGTCAGACTAGCGGGGGGACGGGGGAGTTCTTC
CDR3: CASSQTSGGTGEFF

D: TRBD1
J: TRBJ2-7
size: .
V: TRBV20-1
DNA: TGCAGTGCACGGGACAGGGCCTACGAGCAGTACTTC
CDR3: CSARDRAYEQYF